Following are 32 T cell receptor beta chains from one sample sequenced in a study of regulatory T cells in long-lasting Graves disease (dated by TCRdb to about 2021). The receptor library was made with multiplex PCR. The instrument given in TCRdb is Illumina HiSeq 4000. CDR3 regions were amplified by Arm-PCR with iRepertoire HTBI primers to construct TCR beta libraries. TCRdb redid the processing of the public reads, applying fastp at Q25 and MiXCR, and retained in-frame beta chains. Each CDR3 protein appears once, grouped with its most common genes and DNA. In all, the sample holds about 520,000 distinct CDR3 sequences, and more than 10% of those were seen once. Together, the top ten hold 8.9% of the sample. Interpreted using the paper, the time point label stands for: newly diagnosed GD, antithyroid drugs for less than 3 months. For both TCR sequencing and RNA sequencing, RNA was extracted from PBMCs in TRIzol.

This same sample was also taken into another study, of T cells in Graves' hyperthyroidism and ophthalmopathy.

The sequencing here drew on peripheral blood mononuclear cells (PBMCs), taken at new diagnosis, from a patient treated with antithyroid drugs. These receptors were obtained from a woman in her 30s with Graves disease. Donor details come from another sample of the same person, matched by shared clones.

The sample holds many counts of this clonotype. This sequence joins TRBV29-1 and TRBJ2-2; no clear D. CDR1 is SQVTM, CDR2 ANQGSEA, per germline. The CDR3 has 17 amino acids. Trimming took off 0 bases at V and 3 bases at J, with 17 bases between the two ends. The CDR3 loop reads CSVEEGSWISHTGELFF. The CDR3 DNA sequence: TGCAGCGTTGAAGAAGGCTCTTGGATTTCCCACACCGGGGAGCTGTTTTTT.

This clonotype occurred many times. J is TRBJ2-3 and V is TRBV11-2, with 10 bases matching TRBD1. J lost 4 bases, V lost 4 bases, and 2 bases had no gene match. The CDR3 length is 14 residues. Germline V gene data show CDR1 as SGHAT and CDR2 as FQNNGV. This CDR3 reads CASSSGQGADTQYF. The CDR3 DNA reads as TGTGCCAGCAGCTCCGGACAGGGGGCAGATACGCAGTATTTT. The variable domain in full, completed from reference TRBV11-2 and TRBJ2-3, reads EAGVAQSPRYKIIEKRQSVAFWCNPISGHATLYWYQQILGQGPKLLIQFQNNGVVDDSQLPKDRFSAERLKGVDSTLKIQPAKLEDSAVYLCASSSGQGADTQYFGPGTRLTVL.

This clonotype showed up many times. The gene calls are TRBV13 and TRBJ1-4; no reliable D call. The CDR3 spans 15 residues. V lost 0 bases to trimming and J lost 4 bases, with 9 bases between them. Germline-derived CDR1 and CDR2 are PRHDT and FYEKMQ (reference sequence). The CDR3 sequence: CASSLGAGLNEKLFF. The CDR3 region has the DNA TGTGCCAGCAGCTTAGGGGCAGGACTTAATGAAAAACTGTTTTTT. Full variable domain (missing parts from reference TRBV13 and TRBJ1-4): AAGVIQSPRHLIKEKRETATLKCYPIPRHDTVYWYQQGPGQDPQFLISFYEKMQSDKGSIPDRFSAQQFSDYHSELNMSSLELGDSALYFCASSLGAGLNEKLFFGSGTQLSVL.

The sample holds many counts of this clonotype. The chain joins TRBV6-2 or TRBV6-3 to TRBJ1-1; D gene unclear. Germline V gene sequence: CDR1 MNHEY, CDR2 SVGEGT. CDR3 length equals 11 residues. Trimming stripped 6 bases from V and 3 bases from J, with 5 bases between. CDR3 amino acids: CASRSHTEAFF. CDR3 in DNA: TGTGCCAGCAGGAGCCACACTGAAGCTTTCTTT.

At least ten counts were recorded for this clonotype. This rearrangement joins TRBV20-1 to TRBJ2-3, with TRBD2 matching over 9 bases. V dropped 3 bases and J dropped 2; count of bases not matched to a gene: 6. Looked up from germline, CDR1 is DFQATT and CDR2 is SNEGSKA (reference sequence). CDR3 length: 15 amino acids. CDR3 region: CSARRLAESTDTQYF. CDR3 coding DNA: TGCAGTGCTAGGAGACTAGCGGAGTCCACAGATACGCAGTATTTT.

This clonotype was found many times. The chain is built from TRBV30 and TRBJ1-1; D gene unclear. Between the trimmed V and J ends, which lost 1 base and 5 bases, there was a span of 8 bases. Germline V gene lookup returns CDR1 GTSNPN and CDR2 SVGIG (reference sequence). CDR3 size: 12 residues. The CDR3 nucleotides read TGTGCCTGGAGTGCCATGGGGACTGAAGCTTTCTTT. Translated: CAWSAMGTEAFF.

The sample holds many counts of this clonotype. The chain recombines TRBV4-2 with TRBJ2-7; 7 nucleotides match TRBD2. Looked up from germline, CDR1 is LGHNA and CDR2 is YNFKEQ. The CDR3 contains 17 residues. V gave up 0 bases and J gave up 2 bases; unmatched junction bases: 10. The CDR3: CASSQDHSLAEPYEQYF. CDR3 DNA: TGTGCCAGCAGCCAAGACCATTCTCTAGCGGAGCCCTACGAGCAGTACTTC.

There are many counts of this clonotype. The rearrangement joins TRBV28 to TRBJ1-1; a weak D match, TRBD1 (5 bases). Trimming shortened V by 2 bases and J by 0 bases, and 10 bases separated the two germline ends. This CDR3 comprises 15 residues. Germline V gene lookup returns CDR1 MDHEN and CDR2 SYDVKM. CDR3 DNA sequence: TGTGCCAGCAGTTTACGGGGACTCATGAACACTGAAGCTTTCTTT. It is translated as CASSLRGLMNTEAFF.

This clonotype occurred many times. The rearrangement joins TRBV27 to TRBJ1-5; unclear D gene. The length of the CDR3 is 13 residues. Germline lookup yields CDR1 MNHEY and CDR2 SMNVEV (reference sequence). With 3 bases removed from V and 4 bases from J, the gap between germline ends came to 7 bases. The CDR3 DNA is TGTGCCAGCAGTTTGGTACAGAATCAGCCCCAGCATTTT. It yields the protein CASSLVQNQPQHF.

Many counts were recorded for this clonotype. The chain uses TRBV6-2 or TRBV6-3 and TRBJ2-1; TRBD2 agrees at 13 bases. The CDR3 extends over 17 amino acids. Per the germline V gene, CDR1 is MNHEY and CDR2 is SVGEGT. Trimming removed 7 bases from V and 7 bases from J; junction bases left unmatched: 13. CDR3 amino acids: CASTDGLAGVRLNEQFF. CDR3 coding DNA: TGTGCCAGCACCGACGGACTAGCGGGAGTTCGTTTGAATGAGCAGTTCTTC.

The table lists this clonotype with many counts. The rearrangement joins TRBV29-1 to TRBJ1-2; 10 bases agree with TRBD1. Germline trimming cut 7 bases from V and 7 bases from J; bases unmatched to any gene: 12. The CDR3 has 14 amino acids. CDR1 is SQVTM and CDR2 is ANQGSEA in the germline V gene. DNA for the CDR3: TGCAGCGACCCCCCCGACAGGGGGCGAGGTGGCTACACCTTC. As protein: CSDPPDRGRGGYTF.

The sample holds many counts of this clonotype. This sequence joins TRBV9 and TRBJ2-2; TRBD1 aligns across 7 bases. Trimming at V came to 4 bases and at J to 4 bases, leaving 10 bases not matched to a gene. Germline values: CDR1 SGDLS, CDR2 YYNGEE. This CDR3 spans 16 amino acids. For the CDR3, the DNA is TGTGCCAGCAGCTTACTTCCGAGACAGGGCACCGGGGAGCTGTTTTTT. Amino acids: CASSLLPRQGTGELFF.

This clonotype was observed at least ten times. The chain employs TRBV10-2 and TRBJ1-2; D is uncertain. The CDR3 is 13 amino acids. CDR1 and CDR2 from the germline V gene are WSHSY and SAAADI. Trimming removed 3 bases at V and 1 base at J, with 6 bases between. As DNA, the CDR3 is TGCGCCAGCAGTGAACCGGGTAACTATGGCTACACCTTC. It specifies CASSEPGNYGYTF.

The sample holds many counts of this clonotype. The V gene is TRBV2, the J gene TRBJ1-2; D is uncertain. CDR1 and CDR2 from the germline V gene are SNHLY and FYNNEI. Trimming took off 7 bases at V and 1 base at J, with 7 bases between the two ends. This CDR3 has 12 residues. The chain's CDR3 is CASTRVNYGYTF. The CDR3 coding sequence is TGTGCCAGCACCCGGGTTAACTATGGCTACACCTTC.

This clonotype was recorded once. The chain combines TRBV27 with TRBJ2-2; 16 nucleotides line up with TRBD2. This CDR3 has 18 residues. Losses at the gene ends were 6 bases for V and 4 bases for J; bases not matched to a gene: 8. Germline loops: CDR1 MNHEY, CDR2 SMNVEV (reference sequence). The CDR3, as DNA: TGTGCCAGCAGGGGACTAGCGGGAGGGCCGGCTAGCACCGGGGAGCTGTTTTTT. This codes for CASRGLAGGPASTGELFF.

This clonotype was picked up many times. The rearrangement links TRBV28 to TRBJ2-1, with D possibly being TRBD2 (6 bases). This CDR3 comprises 17 residues. Germline V gene data show CDR1 as MDHEN and CDR2 as SYDVKM. The V and J ends lost 4 bases and 1 base respectively, with 17 bases between them. The CDR3 coding sequence is TGTGCCAGCAGTTCGGGAGCCGGCGGGCTTTCCTACAATGAGCAGTTCTTC. This codes for CASSSGAGGLSYNEQFF.

This clonotype was picked up many times. The chain links TRBV30 to TRBJ1-1, with D possibly being TRBD1 (6 bases). Germline V gene sequence: CDR1 GTSNPN, CDR2 SVGIG (reference sequence). The ends were cut back, 4 bases at V and 1 base at J, with 16 bases in the middle. This CDR3 is built from 15 residues. The CDR3 region has the DNA TGTGCCTGGATTAGGTCGACAGGAAAGAACACTGAAGCTTTCTTT. Its translation: CAWIRSTGKNTEAFF.

This clonotype was seen repeatedly, ten times or more. This sequence joins TRBV7-2 and TRBJ1-5; D is undetermined. The CDR3 length is 15 residues. CDR1 and CDR2 from the germline V gene are SGHTA and FQGNSA. Trimming stripped 5 bases from V and 3 bases from J, with 14 bases between. CDR3 sequence: CASSAGSKINQPQHF. In nucleotides, the CDR3 is TGTGCCAGCAGCGCGGGCTCCAAAATCAATCAGCCCCAGCATTTT.

The sample holds many counts of this clonotype. This rearrangement joins TRBV6-1 to TRBJ1-5; D is undetermined. The CDR3 is 14 residues long. The germline V gene has CDR1 MNHNS and CDR2 SASEGT. V lost 7 bases and J lost 2, with 12 bases in between. CDR3: CASNLGGGNQPQHF. The CDR3 DNA reads as TGTGCCAGCAACCTAGGTGGAGGCAATCAGCCCCAGCATTTT.

In this sample, this clonotype turned up many times. This chain joins TRBV28 and TRBJ2-1, with D maybe TRBD2 (5 bases). The V end lost 7 bases, the J end lost 8 bases, and 18 bases lay between the germline ends. The CDR3 is 14 residues long. CDR1 is MDHEN and CDR2 is SYDVKM in the germline V gene. CDR3 in DNA: TGTGCCAGCACGCTAGCCCAGAGCTTCGATGAGCAGTTCTTC. Translation: CASTLAQSFDEQFF.

The table lists this clonotype with many counts. This chain uses TRBV29-1 with TRBJ1-4; 7 bases line up with TRBD1. V gave up 3 bases and J gave up 10 bases; unmatched junction bases: 5. This CDR3 has 12 residues. Germline V lookup: CDR1 SQVTM, CDR2 ANQGSEA. The CDR3 nucleotides are TGCAGCGTTGATGAGGGGGCTGGAAAACTGTTTTTT. It specifies CSVDEGAGKLFF.

With regard to this clonotype: This likely reflects a read error, since a far larger clone is one base away. The rearrangement links TRBV2 to TRBJ2-5; tentatively, D is TRBD1 (6 bases). The CDR3 covers 13 residues. The germline V gene encodes CDR1 SNHLY and CDR2 FYNNEI. CDR3 nucleotides: TGTACCAGCAGTTTACAACAGGGAGAGACCCAGTACTTC. This codes for CTSSLQQGETQYF.

This clonotype was seen only a few times. It may be a read error: a sequence one base away is much more abundant. The DNA of the CDR3 is TGTGCCAGCGCCCCAGAACCCTATGGCCACACCTTC. The encoded protein is CASAPEPYGHTF. The gene calls are TRBV2 and TRBJ1-2; no firm D call. CDR3 length: 12 amino acids. Germline V gene data show CDR1 as SNHLY and CDR2 as FYNNEI.

This clonotype was counted ten times or more. V is TRBV30 and J is TRBJ2-1; the match to TRBD1 covers 7 bases. Germline CDR1 is GTSNPN and CDR2 is SVGIG (reference sequence). The CDR3 consists of 13 residues. V was clipped by 5 bases and J by 12 bases; unmatched bases: 13. CDR3 DNA sequence: TGTGCCTGGTCCTCGACAGGGCCTACAGGGCAGTTCTTC. Protein product: CAWSSTGPTGQFF.

This clonotype was found many times. CDR3 nucleotide sequence: TGTGCCAGCAGTGTTCACAGGGGGGGAAAAGCTTTCTTT. Residues: CASSVHRGGKAFF. This chain connects TRBV25-1 to TRBJ1-1; TRBD1 matches 8 bases. Germline-derived CDR1 and CDR2 are MGHDK and SYGVNS. V was pared by 4 bases and J by 9 bases, with 7 bases of the junction left unmatched. The CDR3 length is 13 residues.

Ten or more counts support this clonotype. J is TRBJ2-7 and V is TRBV3-1, with a possible D match to TRBD1 (6 bases). CDR1 is LGHDT, CDR2 YNNKEL, per germline (reference sequence). V lost 2 bases to trimming and J lost 2 bases, with 16 bases between them. The CDR3 length is 16 residues. CDR3 residues: CASSQTPGPGAYEQYF. The CDR3 DNA sequence: TGTGCCAGCAGCCAAACACCGGGACCAGGGGCCTACGAGCAGTACTTC.

This clonotype was recorded at least ten times. CDR3 sequence reads: CASSLTPMLETQYF. The CDR3 DNA follows: TGTGCCAGCAGCTTAACGCCTATGTTAGAGACCCAGTACTTC. This chain joins TRBV7-2 and TRBJ2-5; D unclear. The CDR3 contains 14 residues. V was cut by 2 bases and J by 4 bases, with 11 bases left in between. CDR1 is SGHTA and CDR2 is FQGNSA in the germline V gene.

This clonotype was found many times. The rearrangement links TRBV6-5 to TRBJ2-7, with 16 bases lining up with TRBD2. The germline V gene encodes CDR1 MNHEY and CDR2 SVGAGI. The CDR3 totals 19 residues. Trimming cost V 0 bases and J 5 bases; bases outside gene matches: 10. CDR3 sequence (DNA): TGTGCCAGCAGTTACTCGATAACGGGACTAGCGGGAGGGCCTCACGAGCAGTACTTC. Translated, it gives CASSYSITGLAGGPHEQYF.

This chain joins TRBV2 and TRBJ1-4, with 11 positions matching TRBD1. The CDR3 is made up of 15 amino acids. Germline CDR1 and CDR2: SNHLY and FYNNEI. The V and J ends lost 5 bases and 8 bases, in that order; junction bases with no gene match: 7. The CDR3 DNA is TGTGCCAGCAGTCGGACAGGGGGCGCGTGGGAAAAACTGTTTTTT. It codes for CASSRTGGAWEKLFF.

This clonotype was recorded many times. The chain has TRBV6-5 and TRBJ2-6; no reliable D call. V was pared by 0 bases and J by 0 bases, with 6 bases between. The CDR3 is 16 residues long. Looked up from germline, CDR1 is MNHEY and CDR2 is SVGAGI. This CDR3 is CASSYSWSSGANVLTF. The CDR3 bases are TGTGCCAGCAGTTACTCCTGGAGCTCTGGGGCCAACGTCCTGACTTTC.

This clonotype was seen ten or more times. The chain joins TRBV20-1 to TRBJ1-3; a possible D gene is TRBD1 (6 bases). V was trimmed by 1 base and J by 0 bases, leaving 10 bases between them. Germline lookup yields CDR1 DFQATT and CDR2 SNEGSKA (reference sequence). The CDR3 runs to 15 residues. DNA for the CDR3: TGCAGTGCTAGAGGGGGGGCTTACTCTGGAAACACCATATATTTT. Translation: CSARGGAYSGNTIYF.

A few counts support this clonotype. The J gene is TRBJ2-5, the V gene TRBV6-1; D call uncertain. The CDR3 is made up of 12 amino acids. Per germline, CDR1 MNHNS and CDR2 SASEGT. V shed 6 bases and J shed 8 bases, with 13 bases lying between them. CDR3 sequence reads: CASRTPWGTQYF. CDR3 nucleotide sequence: TGTGCCAGCAGGACGCCTTGGGGAACCCAGTACTTC.